Below are 26 T cell receptor beta chains sequenced from a single sample in a study of post-analysis software for immune sequencing data. Their antigen targets remain unknown. The TCR beta cDNA libraries contained unique molecular identifiers. TCRdb called the PCR reads again in MiXCR, with one record for every CDR3 protein. The sample contains about 200,000 distinct CDR3 sequences, over 25% of which appear only once. Study findings and constraints: TRBV5-6, TRBV5-1 and TRBV20-1 belonged to a set of roughly 5 TRBV segments that were more frequent in patients than controls.

The material sequenced was blood. The receptors were sampled from a girl aged 2-17 years with multiple sclerosis.

This clonotype was detected only a few times. This chain uses TRBV20-1 with TRBJ1-6, with D possibly matching TRBD1 (6 bases). V gave up 5 bases and J gave up 7 bases, with 15 bases separating them. Germline V gene lookup returns CDR1 DFQATT and CDR2 SNEGSKA (reference sequence). The CDR3 consists of 14 residues. CDR3 sequence reads: CSASRQEGNSPLHF. As DNA, the CDR3 is TGCAGTGCTTCCAGACAGGAAGGGAATTCACCCCTCCACTTT.

J is TRBJ1-1 and V is TRBV19; D is perhaps TRBD1 (6 bases). Germline assignment: CDR1 LNHDA and CDR2 SQIVND (reference sequence). The V end was cut by 4 bases, the J end by 8 bases, with 8 bases between. The CDR3 is made up of 11 amino acids. The DNA for the CDR3 is TGTGCCAGTAGTAGGGGACACGAAGCTTTCTTT. Encoded protein: CASSRGHEAFF.

V is TRBV12-3 or TRBV12-4 and J is TRBJ2-2; TRBD1 matches 9 bases. V was clipped by 7 bases and J by 7 bases; unmatched bases: 7. The CDR3 consists of 14 residues. CDR3 DNA: TGTGCCAGCATTCCCGGACAGGGGAGCGGGGAGCTGTTTTTT. It specifies CASIPGQGSGELFF.

This clonotype was found once. An end of the junction differs from the germline gene, which may be a read error. The chain carries TRBV5-1 and TRBJ1-2, with a weak D call TRBD1 (6 bases). This CDR3 has 14 amino acids. The germline gives CDR1 SGHRS, CDR2 YFSETQ. CDR3 protein: CASSFDTGTYGHTF. The CDR3 bases are TGCGCCAGCAGCTTCGATACAGGGACGTATGGCCACACCTTC.

In its sample, this clonotype was seen many times. A much bigger clone sits one base away, suggesting this may be a read error. The genes are TRBV7-9 and TRBJ2-1; D might be TRBD1 (5 bases). Judging by the DNA end, TRBJ2-7 fits better; the J call may be wrong. This CDR3 is 14 amino acids long. Germline CDR1 is SEHNR and CDR2 is FQNEAQ (reference sequence). The CDR3 nucleotides read TGTGCCAGCAGCTTTAGGGGCGGCTACAATGAGCAGTACTTC. Encoded protein: CASSFRGGYNEQYF.

A remark on this clonotype: A much bigger clone sits one base away, suggesting this may be a read error. The chain couples TRBV14 to TRBJ1-2; 10 nucleotides match TRBD1. The germline gives CDR1 SGHDN, CDR2 FVKESK. The CDR3 has 14 residues. The V gene end was trimmed by 4 bases and the J gene end by 3 bases; junction bases not matched to a gene: 2. The CDR3 DNA reads as TGTGCCAGCAGCCCGGGACAGGGGCACTATGGCTACACCTTC. The encoded protein is CASSPGQGHYGYTF.

This clonotype was detected many times. J is TRBJ2-7 and V is TRBV7-6; D is ambiguous. Germline V gives CDR1 SGHVS, CDR2 FNYEAQ. This CDR3 spans 13 amino acids. V lost 1 base to trimming and J lost 1 base, with 5 bases between them. In DNA form, the CDR3 reads TGTGCCAGCAGCTTAGACAGTTCCTACGAGCAGTACTTC. This translates into CASSLDSSYEQYF.

This clonotype was recorded a few times. The chain is built from TRBV12-3 or TRBV12-4 and TRBJ2-5; the D call may be TRBD1 or TRBD2 (5 bases each). CDR3 length equals 18 residues. V dropped 7 bases and J dropped 0 bases, with 24 bases sitting between them. CDR3 DNA sequence: TGTGCCAGCACCTATCAGCCGGGGTTGGGGGTGTACCAAGAGACCCAGTACTTC. Residues: CASTYQPGLGVYQETQYF.

In DNA form, the CDR3 reads TGTGCCACCAGCAAACTAGCGGGGCCAGATACGCAGTATTTT. Residues: CATSKLAGPDTQYF. The V call is TRBV15, the J call TRBJ2-3, with 10 nucleotides matching TRBD2. V was pared by 4 bases and J by 4 bases, with 2 bases of the junction left unmatched. Per germline, CDR1 LNHNV and CDR2 YYDKDF (reference sequence). The CDR3 has 14 amino acids.

The rearrangement joins TRBV10-3 to TRBJ2-1; D may match TRBD1 or TRBD2 (6 bases each). The ends were cut back, 6 bases at V and 10 bases at J, with 19 bases in the middle. The CDR3 spans 14 residues. CDR1 and CDR2 from the germline V gene are ENHRY and SYGVKD. DNA of the CDR3: TGTGCCATCAGGGAGGGGGGACGATCTGGCGAGCAGTTCTTC. It is translated as CAIREGGRSGEQFF.

This clonotype turned up a few times. The chain joins TRBV20-1 to TRBJ2-3; D is uncertain. CDR3 length: 13 residues. Trimming left V 8 bases short and J 6 bases short, with 18 bases between. Germline CDR1 and CDR2: DFQATT and SNEGSKA (reference sequence). The CDR3 DNA follows: TGCAGTCCCTATGATGGTTCCGTGGATACGCAGTATTTT. Its protein is CSPYDGSVDTQYF.

This clonotype was counted a few times. V is TRBV7-2 and J is TRBJ2-7; no reliable D call. The V gene lost 7 bases and the J gene lost 0 bases, with 13 bases spanning the gap. This CDR3 region has 14 residues. CDR1 and CDR2 (germline): SGHTA, FQGNSA. For the CDR3, the DNA is TGTGCCAGCAACTTGGGGTTAAGCTCCTACGAGCAGTACTTC. It codes for CASNLGLSSYEQYF.

About this clonotype: This may be a read error, as it is one base from a much larger clone. V is TRBV5-5 and J is TRBJ2-1; D call uncertain. This CDR3 spans 14 amino acids. Deletions cut 2 bases from V and 2 bases from J, with 8 bases between. Germline assignment: CDR1 SGHKS and CDR2 YYEKEE (reference sequence). The CDR3 is CASSLAIAYNEQFF. The CDR3 DNA sequence: TGTGCCAGCAGCTTAGCAATCGCCTACAATGAGCAGTTCTTC.

Remarks on this clonotype: This clone may be a read error of a much larger clone one base away. V gene TRBV20-1 combines with J gene TRBJ1-2; D might be TRBD1 (5 bases). Germline V gives CDR1 DFQATT, CDR2 SNEGSKA (reference sequence). V was trimmed by 0 bases and J by 5 bases, leaving 16 bases between them. The CDR3 length is 15 residues. The CDR3 sequence: CSARDLGPGLYGYTF. CDR3 DNA sequence: TGCAGTGCTAGAGATCTAGGGCCGGGACTGTATGGCTACACCTTC.

A word on this clonotype: Since a much larger clone is just one base distant, this may be a read error. J is TRBJ2-7 and V is TRBV9, with D possibly called TRBD1 or TRBD2 (5 bases each). Germline V gives CDR1 SGDLS, CDR2 YYNGEE. V gave up 0 bases and J gave up 0 bases, with 13 bases separating them. The CDR3 totals 16 residues. CDR3 nucleotides: TGTGCCAGCAGCGTAGCGCAGTGGGGGAACTCCTACGAGCAGTACTTC. It encodes CASSVAQWGNSYEQYF.

Concerning this clonotype itself: A much larger clonotype is one base distant, so this may be a read error. The chain combines TRBV20-1 with TRBJ1-4; D is uncertain. Trimming pared 0 bases from V and 1 base from J, leaving 9 bases between. Germline CDR1 reads DFQATT; CDR2 reads SNEGSKA (reference sequence). The CDR3 totals 15 residues. CDR3 loop: CSARDPVETNEKLFF. The CDR3 DNA follows: TGCAGTGCTAGAGATCCGGTAGAAACTAATGAAAAACTGTTTTTT.

Of note for this clonotype: Since a much larger clone is just one base distant, this may be a read error. This chain links TRBV6-2 or TRBV6-3 with TRBJ2-7; no definite D call. Germline V CDR1 and CDR2: MNHEY, SVGEGT. V was shortened by 6 bases and J by 3 bases, with 9 bases between the two germline ends. CDR3 size: 12 residues. In DNA form, the CDR3 reads TGTGCCAGCAGAGTTAGAGGCTACGAGCAGTACTTC. Translation gives CASRVRGYEQYF.

This clonotype has at least ten counts. The chain links TRBV18 to TRBJ2-6, with a tentative D call TRBD1 (6 bases). CDR1 is KGHSH and CDR2 is LQKENI in the germline V gene. This CDR3 has 16 residues. V was pared by 2 bases and J by 0 bases, with 8 bases between. The CDR3 DNA is TGTGCCAGCTCACCAGGGGGCGGCTCTGGGGCCAACGTCCTGACTTTC. Translating gives CASSPGGGSGANVLTF.

The V and J genes are TRBV28 and TRBJ2-5; 7 nucleotides line up with TRBD2. Germline CDR1 reads MDHEN; CDR2 reads SYDVKM. The V and J ends lost 4 bases and 11 bases, in that order; junction bases with no gene match: 13. The CDR3 loop spans 14 amino acids. In nucleotides, the CDR3 is TGTGCCAGCAGTTCCACGGGAGGCTTCAATGGGCAGTACTTC. It translates to CASSSTGGFNGQYF.

J is TRBJ2-5 and V is TRBV7-2; a weak D match, TRBD1 (6 bases). Trimming shortened V by 4 bases and J by 11 bases, and 14 bases separated the two germline ends. From germline, CDR1 is SGHTA and CDR2 FQGNSA. The CDR3 spans 12 residues. CDR3 nucleotide sequence: TGTGCCAGCAGCTCAAACAGGGATGGGCAGTACTTC. Translating it yields CASSSNRDGQYF.

About this clonotype: This may stem from a read error, because a much larger clone lies one nucleotide away. This CDR3 is CAINSQGFSPEQYF. The CDR3 DNA sequence: TGTGCCATCAATTCTCAGGGGTTCTCACCCGAGCAGTACTTC. V usage is TRBV7-2 and J usage is TRBJ2-5; possible D gene TRBD1, 6 bases. The J call may be incorrect, as the DNA end agrees better with TRBJ2-7. The CDR3 has 14 residues. Germline-derived CDR1 and CDR2 are SGHTA and FQGNSA.

The V call is TRBV5-1, the J call TRBJ1-6; TRBD1 might be the D (5 bases). The V gene's germline CDR1 is SGHRS and CDR2 YFSETQ. V lost 5 bases, J lost 5 bases, and 11 bases lay in between. CDR3 size: 14 residues. CDR3 sequence reads: CASRLGDDNSPLHF. The CDR3 nucleotides are TGCGCCAGCAGGCTGGGGGACGATAATTCACCCCTCCACTTT.

This clonotype was recorded a few times. V is TRBV21-1 and J is TRBJ2-1; the D segment call TRBD2 is taken from the table without a DNA check. TRBV21-1 counts as a pseudogene. This CDR3 has 15 residues. The CDR3 is CASNQSLTSRGEQFF. CDR3 DNA sequence: TGTGCCAGCAACCAAAGCCTGACTAGTCGGGGGGAGCAGTTCTTC.

This clonotype showed up just a few times. The chain couples TRBV28 to TRBJ2-7; 7 bases are shared with TRBD1. J lost 5 bases, V lost 6 bases, and 10 bases had no gene match. The CDR3 covers 14 residues. Looked up from germline, CDR1 is MDHEN and CDR2 is SYDVKM. The CDR3 spells CASRIFDRAHEQYF. For the CDR3, the DNA is TGTGCCAGCAGGATTTTTGACAGGGCTCACGAGCAGTACTTC.

A word on this clonotype: A much more abundant neighbour one base away suggests this may be a read error. This chain links TRBV7-2 with TRBJ2-3; no clear D. CDR3 length: 13 residues. CDR1 and CDR2 from the germline V gene are SGHTA and FQGNSA. CDR3 residues: CAGSPDFTDTQYF. The CDR3 nucleotides are TGTGCCGGCAGCCCCGACTTCACAGATACGCAGTATTTT. Full variable domain (missing parts from reference TRBV7-2 and TRBJ2-3): GAGVSQSPSNKVTEKGKDVELRCDPISGHTALYWYRQSLGQGLEFLIYFQGNSAPDKSGLPSDRFSAERTGGSVSTLTIQRTQQEDSAVYLCAGSPDFTDTQYFGPGTRLTVL.

The sample holds many counts of this clonotype. The chain carries TRBV7-9 and TRBJ2-7; the D gene is possibly TRBD2 (6 bases). The V and J ends lost 4 bases and 0 bases respectively, with 13 bases between them. Per the germline V gene, CDR1 is SEHNR and CDR2 is FQNEAQ (reference sequence). The CDR3 has 15 amino acids. DNA for the CDR3: TGTGCCAGCAGCTCCTGGGGGGAAAGCTCCTACGAGCAGTACTTC. Translation gives CASSSWGESSYEQYF.